This TCR beta chain was retrieved from a study of blood T cells in healthy people across ages. With a J-beta primer mix and a sample-barcoded 5' primer, a second PCR ran 7 to 11 cycles. MiXCR was run by TCRdb on the 5' RACE reads, yielding one entry per CDR3 protein. Of about 1.4 million distinct CDR3 sequences listed, approximately 59% are singletons. CDR1 and CDR2 (germline): MNHEY, SVGAGI. V trimming: 5 bases; J trimming: 7 bases; junction bases outside the gene matches: 10. The CDR3 runs 15 residues. The J gene is TRBJ2-1, the V gene TRBV6-5, with 8 bases identical to TRBD1. The receptor's source is a man aged 18 to 30 in good health. Sequenced input: blood. Here the CDR3 reads CASSPGTGRGNEQFF. The CDR3 nucleotides read TGTGCCAGCAGTCCCGGGACAGGTAGGGGGAATGAGCAGTTCTTC.